These 27 T cell receptor beta chains came from one sample sequenced in a study of T cells of healthy individuals. TCRdb re-called the 5' RACE reads through MiXCR, storing one row per CDR3 protein. The table has around 80,000 distinct CDR3 sequences, 5% seen once. All receptors derive from a female donor in good health.

This clonotype was seen repeatedly, ten times or more. The rearrangement uses TRBV7-9 and TRBJ2-5; 7 nucleotides line up with TRBD2. CDR3 length: 12 amino acids. The germline gives CDR1 SEHNR, CDR2 FQNEAQ (reference sequence). Unmatched junction bases numbered 5, after V lost 9 bases and J lost 4 bases. The CDR3, as DNA: TGTGCCAGTCTAGCGGTTGGAGAGACCCAGTACTTC. Amino acid sequence: CASLAVGETQYF.

The gene calls are TRBV20-1 and TRBJ1-2; the D is unclear. The germline gives CDR1 DFQATT, CDR2 SNEGSKA (reference sequence). The CDR3 has 16 residues. The germline V and J ends were trimmed by 6 bases and 5 bases, with 25 bases remaining between them. CDR3 sequence reads: CSAREWPESGLYGYTF. DNA for the CDR3: TGCAGTGCCCGGGAATGGCCGGAGAGTGGGTTATATGGCTACACCTTC.

This clonotype was observed a few times. The gene calls are TRBV5-5 and TRBJ1-1, with D possibly TRBD1 on 6 matching bases. CDR1 is SGHKS and CDR2 is YYEKEE in the germline V gene (reference sequence). This CDR3 spans 15 amino acids. V was pared by 4 bases and J by 1 base, with 14 bases between. The CDR3: CASSLINRANTEAFF. The CDR3 DNA sequence: TGTGCCAGCAGCCTTATTAACAGGGCGAACACTGAAGCTTTCTTT.

CDR3 sequence reads: CASSPLLAGGGYEQFF. The DNA for the CDR3 is TGTGCCAGCTCACCCCTCCTAGCGGGAGGGGGGTATGAGCAGTTCTTC. The rearrangement uses TRBV18 and TRBJ2-1; TRBD2 agrees at 12 bases. The J segment lost 8 bases and the V segment lost 3 bases, leaving 8 bases of the junction unmatched. This CDR3 spans 16 amino acids. The germline CDR1 and CDR2 sequences are KGHSH and LQKENI. Drawing the rest from reference TRBV18 and TRBJ2-1, the complete variable domain is NAGVMQNPRHLVRRRGQEARLRCSPMKGHSHVYWYRQLPEEGLKFMVYLQKENIIDESGMPKERFSAEFPKEGPSILRIQQVVRGDSAAYFCASSPLLAGGGYEQFFGPGTRLTVL.

The chain uses TRBV30 and TRBJ2-5; D not resolved. CDR3 length: 13 residues. Trimming pared 4 bases from V and 6 bases from J, leaving 15 bases between. Germline assignment: CDR1 GTSNPN and CDR2 SVGIG (reference sequence). The CDR3 protein is CAWTTAPYKTQYF. The CDR3, as DNA: TGTGCCTGGACCACCGCACCCTATAAGACCCAGTACTTC.

This clonotype has a count of ten or more. The CDR3 reads CASSPEGMEAFF. The CDR3 nucleotides read TGTGCCAGCAGCCCAGAGGGGATGGAAGCTTTCTTT. The chain combines TRBV12-3 or TRBV12-4 with TRBJ1-1, with D perhaps TRBD1 (5 bases). CDR3 length equals 12 residues. With 6 bases removed from V and 8 bases from J, the gap between germline ends came to 13 bases.

This clonotype was picked up many times. This sequence joins TRBV2 and TRBJ2-4; 7 nucleotides match TRBD2. Per the germline V gene, CDR1 is SNHLY and CDR2 is FYNNEI. Germline trimming cut 3 bases from V and 0 bases from J; bases unmatched to any gene: 5. The CDR3 is 16 amino acids. CDR3 nucleotide sequence: TGTGCCAGCAGTGATGAGGGAGGGCGAGCCAAAAACATTCAGTACTTC. It is translated as CASSDEGGRAKNIQYF.

This clonotype was found many times. This chain links TRBV5-1 with TRBJ2-7, with D perhaps TRBD2 (5 bases). The V end lost 0 bases, the J end lost 4 bases, and 8 bases lay between the germline ends. In germline, CDR1 is SGHRS, CDR2 YFSETQ. The CDR3 runs to 13 residues. CDR3 nucleotides: TGCGCCAGCAGCTTGGCCGGGGAGTACGAGCAGTACTTC. Amino acids: CASSLAGEYEQYF. Combining the CDR3 with reference TRBV5-1 and TRBJ2-7 gives the whole variable domain KAGVTQTPRYLIKTRGQQVTLSCSPISGHRSVSWYQQTPGQGLQFLFEYFSETQRNKGNFPGRFSGRQFSNSRSEMNVSTLELGDSALYLCASSLAGEYEQYFGPGTRLTVT.

The chain joins TRBV6-2 or TRBV6-3 to TRBJ2-1; no clear D gene. This CDR3 comprises 15 residues. CDR1 and CDR2 (germline): MNHEY, SVGEGT. V shed 1 base and J shed 7 bases, with 14 bases lying between them. Here the CDR3 DNA reads TGTGCCAGCAGTTACTTGTCTATGTCCGGGAATGAGCAGTTCTTC. It encodes CASSYLSMSGNEQFF.

This clonotype was counted ten times or more. J is TRBJ1-5 and V is TRBV11-2, with 7 bases aligning to TRBD1. The ends lost 1 base at V and 0 bases at J; junction bases unmatched: 0. The CDR3 runs 15 residues. Germline V gives CDR1 SGHAT, CDR2 FQNNGV. CDR3 in DNA: TGTGCCAGCAGCTTAGGGGACAGTAGCAATCAGCCCCAGCATTTT. Protein: CASSLGDSSNQPQHF.

In its sample, this clonotype was seen many times. The rearrangement links TRBV20-1 to TRBJ1-1, with TRBD1 matching 7 bases. The CDR3 is 16 amino acids. The V gene's germline CDR1 is DFQATT and CDR2 SNEGSKA (reference sequence). J gave up 7 bases and V 2 bases, and 16 bases lay outside the gene matches. The CDR3 DNA sequence: TGCAGTGCTAGAAAACCCAATCTAGTGACAGGGAGTGAAGCTTTCTTT. Protein product: CSARKPNLVTGSEAFF.

This clonotype was recorded a few times. This rearrangement joins TRBV5-6 to TRBJ2-7, with TRBD2 matching over 7 bases. Germline CDR1 reads SGHDT; CDR2 reads YYEEEE. The CDR3 spans 14 residues. The J segment lost 7 bases and the V segment lost 1 base, leaving 8 bases of the junction unmatched. This CDR3 reads CASSLRFGRREQYF. The CDR3 DNA sequence: TGTGCCAGCAGCTTGCGGTTCGGGAGGAGGGAGCAGTACTTC.

The sample holds many counts of this clonotype. The J gene is TRBJ2-7, the V gene TRBV12-3 or TRBV12-4; 10 nucleotides line up with TRBD1. After removal of 2 bases from V and 2 bases from J, the junction contained 12 bases not matched to a gene. The CDR3 covers 18 residues. CDR3 sequence: CASSLKFLGDRGPYEQYF. The DNA of the CDR3 is TGTGCCAGCAGTTTAAAATTCTTAGGGGACAGGGGACCCTACGAGCAGTACTTC.

The rearrangement joins TRBV20-1 to TRBJ2-1; 8 positions agree with TRBD1. The CDR3 has 16 residues. After removal of 0 bases from V and 6 bases from J, the junction contained 10 bases not matched to a gene. Germline lookup yields CDR1 DFQATT and CDR2 SNEGSKA (reference sequence). The CDR3 coding sequence is TGCAGTGCTAGAGATCGCGTAGGACAGGGTATCAATGAGCAGTTCTTC. Translating gives CSARDRVGQGINEQFF.

Ten or more counts support this clonotype. The chain has TRBV6-1 and TRBJ2-1, with D possibly being TRBD1 or TRBD2 (5 bases each). Per germline, CDR1 MNHNS and CDR2 SASEGT. Between the trimmed V and J ends, which lost 1 base and 9 bases, there was a span of 16 bases. The CDR3 has 15 residues. CDR3 protein: CASSEVGSEGSEQFF. CDR3 nucleotide sequence: TGTGCCAGCAGTGAAGTCGGTAGCGAGGGGAGTGAGCAGTTCTTC.

This clonotype occurred a few times. The chain links TRBV28 to TRBJ1-1, with 9 bases identical to TRBD1. The CDR3 spans 13 residues. The J segment lost 6 bases and the V segment lost 6 bases, leaving 5 bases of the junction unmatched. The germline gives CDR1 MDHEN, CDR2 SYDVKM. CDR3 loop: CASRGQGRAEAFF. The DNA for the CDR3 is TGTGCCAGCAGAGGACAGGGGAGGGCTGAAGCTTTCTTT.

Ten or more counts support this clonotype. This rearrangement joins TRBV11-1 to TRBJ2-1; D remains ambiguous. V lost 3 bases and J 6 bases, leaving 12 bases between the germline ends. The CDR3 is 14 amino acids. Germline V lookup: CDR1 SGHAT, CDR2 FQDESV (reference sequence). As DNA, the CDR3 is TGTGCCAGCAGCTTCTTCGGCGGAACCAATGAGCAGTTCTTC. This encodes CASSFFGGTNEQFF.

The chain recombines TRBV7-2 with TRBJ1-5, with D perhaps matching TRBD1 (6 bases). This CDR3 has 14 amino acids. Germline V CDR1 and CDR2: SGHTA, FQGNSA. Between the trimmed V and J ends, which lost 5 bases and 1 base, there was a span of 9 bases. The CDR3 spells CASSAQGSNQPQHF. CDR3 DNA sequence: TGTGCCAGCAGCGCGCAGGGGAGCAATCAGCCCCAGCATTTT. Variable domain in full (rest from reference TRBV7-2 and TRBJ1-5): GAGVSQSPSNKVTEKGKDVELRCDPISGHTALYWYRQSLGQGLEFLIYFQGNSAPDKSGLPSDRFSAERTGGSVSTLTIQRTQQEDSAVYLCASSAQGSNQPQHFGDGTRLSIL.

This clonotype was counted at least ten times. The junction differs from germline at one of its ends, possibly a read error. V gene TRBV7-9 combines with J gene TRBJ2-7; D is perhaps TRBD1 (6 bases). The germline V gene has CDR1 SEHNR and CDR2 FQNEAQ (reference sequence). The CDR3 extends over 13 amino acids. CDR3 DNA sequence: TGTGCGAGCACCAGGGGATCTTCCTACGAGCAGTACTTC. This translates into CASTRGSSYEQYF.

This clonotype was seen at least ten times. The chain carries TRBV5-5 and TRBJ2-3; 10 bases fit TRBD2. With V trimmed by 5 bases and J by 3 bases, 9 bases remained unmatched. The CDR3 covers 16 residues. The V gene's germline CDR1 is SGHKS and CDR2 YYEKEE (reference sequence). In DNA, the CDR3 is TGTGCCAGCAGTTTCAGTTTGACTAGCGGGACAGATACGCAGTATTTT. This gives the protein CASSFSLTSGTDTQYF.

This clonotype came up many times. The V and J genes are TRBV28 and TRBJ2-7; TRBD2 agrees at 13 bases. Germline lookup yields CDR1 MDHEN and CDR2 SYDVKM. V was clipped by 4 bases and J by 4 bases; unmatched bases: 4. The CDR3 spans 15 residues. CDR3 in amino acids: CASSYAGLAGYEQYF. CDR3 DNA sequence: TGTGCCAGCAGTTATGCGGGACTAGCGGGATACGAGCAGTACTTC.

The rearrangement joins TRBV20-1 to TRBJ1-5; a possible D gene is TRBD1 (6 bases). Germline assignment: CDR1 DFQATT and CDR2 SNEGSKA (reference sequence). The CDR3 runs 15 residues. Between the trimmed V and J ends, which lost 5 bases and 3 bases, there was a span of 17 bases. Here the CDR3 DNA reads TGCAGTGCTCAGACATCCGGACAGTACAATCAGCCCCAGCATTTT. It yields the protein CSAQTSGQYNQPQHF.

There are many counts of this clonotype. This chain connects TRBV29-1 to TRBJ2-3; D gene unclear. The CDR3 spans 11 residues. Trimming pared 4 bases from V and 2 bases from J, leaving 4 bases between. CDR1 is SQVTM, CDR2 ANQGSEA, per germline. DNA for the CDR3: TGCAGCGTTGGGTACACAGATACGCAGTATTTT. Its protein is CSVGYTDTQYF.

In this sample, this clonotype turned up many times. The chain recombines TRBV6-5 with TRBJ1-2; D not resolved. CDR1 and CDR2 from the germline V gene are MNHEY and SVGAGI. V lost 5 bases and J 1 base, leaving 2 bases between the germline ends. The CDR3 consists of 11 residues. CDR3 sequence (DNA): TGTGCCAGCAGTAATAACTATGGCTACACCTTC. It codes for CASSNNYGYTF.

This clonotype has at least ten counts. CDR3 region: CSAMTGPTSGNTIYF. The CDR3 DNA follows: TGCAGCGCTATGACAGGGCCTACCTCTGGAAACACCATATATTTT. The gene calls are TRBV29-1 and TRBJ1-3; 7 nucleotides line up with TRBD1. The CDR3 extends over 15 amino acids. The germline gives CDR1 SQVTM, CDR2 ANQGSEA. V shed 7 bases and J 0 bases; nucleotides not matched to a gene: 9. The variable domain in full, completed from reference TRBV29-1 and TRBJ1-3, reads SAVISQKPSRDICQRGTSLTIQCQVDSQVTMMFWYRQQPGQSLTLIATANQGSEATYESGFVIDKFPISRPNLTFSTLTVSNMSPEDSSIYLCSAMTGPTSGNTIYFGEGSWLTVV.

This clonotype was observed a few times. The chain recombines TRBV30 with TRBJ2-7, with a tentative D call TRBD1 (5 bases). In germline, CDR1 is GTSNPN, CDR2 SVGIG (reference sequence). Deletions cut 3 bases from V and 3 bases from J, with 15 bases between. The CDR3 covers 14 residues. The DNA of the CDR3 is TGTGCCTGGAGCCGATTGGGGCAGCTCTACGAGCAGTACTTC. It yields the protein CAWSRLGQLYEQYF.

This clonotype appeared many times. This rearrangement joins TRBV10-3 to TRBJ1-6, with D unresolved. This CDR3 is built from 14 residues. Per germline, CDR1 ENHRY and CDR2 SYGVKD. V lost 0 bases and J lost 6, with 6 bases in between. This CDR3 reads CAISESYSNSPLHF. The CDR3 bases are TGTGCCATCAGTGAGTCGTACAGTAATTCACCCCTCCACTTT.